What follows describes a single T cell receptor (beta chain). Its antigen remains unidentified. The data are from a study of OX40 agonist ivuxolimab in advanced cancers. Study in general: Three individuals attained partial responses, comprising one hepatocellular carcinoma case and two cutaneous melanoma cases. Study conclusions and caveats: There was clonal expansion of CD4+ and CD8+ blood T cells by week 6 at 0.1 to 3.0 mg/kg.

Germline V CDR1 and CDR2: MGHRA, YSYEKL. V lost 3 bases and J 1 base, leaving 15 bases between the germline ends. The CDR3 is made up of 17 amino acids. The data were produced by immunoSEQ multiplex PCR, yet TCRdb's version contains in-frame clones alone and is incomplete. The data hold about 82,000 clones, with about 86% observed a single time. The sequence was collected from an adult with an advanced solid tumor such as melanoma, head and neck, liver or kidney cancer. Material: CD4+ or CD8+ T cells sorted from blood, obtained in a trial of the OX40 agonist ivuxolimab. The V gene is TRBV4-1, the J gene TRBJ2-2, with D possibly being TRBD1 or TRBD2 (6 bases each). The chain's CDR3 is CASSQGLRGRNTGELFF. The CDR3 nucleotides read TGCGCCAGCAGCCAGGGCCTCCGGGGGCGGAACACCGGGGAGCTGTTTTTT.